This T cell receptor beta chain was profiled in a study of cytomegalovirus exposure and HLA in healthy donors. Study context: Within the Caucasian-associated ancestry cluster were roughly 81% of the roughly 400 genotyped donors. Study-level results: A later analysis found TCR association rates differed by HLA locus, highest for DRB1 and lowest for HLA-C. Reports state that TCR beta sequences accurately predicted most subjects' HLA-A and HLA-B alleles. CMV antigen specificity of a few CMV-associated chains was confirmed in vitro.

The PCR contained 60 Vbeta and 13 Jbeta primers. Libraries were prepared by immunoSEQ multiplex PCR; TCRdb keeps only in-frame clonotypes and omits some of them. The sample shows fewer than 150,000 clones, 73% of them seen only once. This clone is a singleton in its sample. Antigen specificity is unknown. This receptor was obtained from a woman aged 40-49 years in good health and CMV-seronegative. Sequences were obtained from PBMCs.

The CDR3 sequence is CASSFSPNTEAFF. The CDR3 DNA follows: TGTGCCAGCAGCTTCTCCCCGAACACTGAAGCTTTCTTT. The chain employs TRBV7-3 and TRBJ1-1; D uncertain. This CDR3 has 13 amino acids. V lost 3 bases and J 1 base, leaving 6 bases between the germline ends. Germline V gene data show CDR1 as SGHTA and CDR2 as FQGTGA.